These T cell receptor beta chains were read from a single sample in a study of T cells expressing NK-cell markers. Using the 5' RACE reads, TCRdb records one entry per CDR3 protein without DNA. The sample's table shows about 170,000 distinct CDR3 sequences. Sequences were obtained from blood T cells: a sorted CD56 or NKG2C T cell subset, CD4+ or CD8+ T cells, or bulk PBMC T cells (not recorded which). The receptors here all came from a man between 18 and 69 years old in good health. CDR3s include the opening cysteine and the closing phenylalanine or tryptophan.

j_gene | v_gene | CDR3aa
TRBJ2-5 | TRBV6-1 | CASTPTSGARGTQYF
TRBJ2-3 | TRBV19 | CASRPNSLGTDTQYF
TRBJ2-5 | TRBV5-7 | CASSLRHRDTYQETQYF
TRBJ1-1 | TRBV7-8 | CASSLALGSPTEAFF
TRBJ1-2 | TRBV7-2 | CASSLPGTGVYGYTF
TRBJ2-3 | TRBV6-1 | CASSESGGAADTQYF
TRBJ2-1 | TRBV6-4 | CASSATATNEQFF
TRBJ1-2 | TRBV20-1 | CSARDQSPRDGYTF
TRBJ2-2 | TRBV5-1 | CASSSRGPNTGELFF
TRBJ2-3 | TRBV12-3/TRBV12-4 | CASRDSPQDTQYF
TRBJ1-2 | TRBV13 | CASSLMVGQGGYTF
TRBJ2-6 | TRBV7-9 | CASSSGQGEAGANVLTF
TRBJ2-7 | TRBV20-1 | CSARAWTDSYEQYF